Below, one TCR beta chain is given with its context. Its antigen is undetermined. The CDR3 runs 14 residues. Per germline, CDR1 LNHDA and CDR2 SQIVND (reference sequence). Between the trimmed V and J ends, which lost 11 bases and 3 bases, there was a span of 19 bases. Treatment defined: roughly 11-day PBMC culture with coronavirus spike peptide pools or control peptides (ViraFEST assay). The unexposed donor's CD4+ T cells were collected before the COVID-19 pandemic (2011-2018). Peptide pools at approximately 10 ug/ml, together with 8.5 to 10 IU/ml IL-2, were added to cultures of 1.5 million to 2.5 million PBMCs per well. Subject to cell availability, CD4+ T cells from unexposed donors were probed with SARS-CoV-2 S/N and four cold-coronavirus spikes. The Oncomine TCR Beta short-read assay was applied to DNA of cultured CD4+ T cells. TCRdb passed the PCR reads through MiXCR, listing each CDR3 protein once. The data contain thousands of distinct CDR3 sequences, about 45% of them singletons.

The data were obtained in a study of vaccination and CD4 T cells after COVID-19. Study as a whole: At a median around 100 days (range 35 to 161) after diagnosis, post-COVID samples were drawn.

Study findings and constraints: Convalescent patients showed a median approximately 83% of reactive clones that were seen only post-vaccination.

The receptor's source is a human donor in good health. The sample taken for sequencing was CD4+ T cells from blood, cultured in vitro. The V and J genes are TRBV19 and TRBJ1-1, with D hard to call. This CDR3 is CASNSGKRDTEAFF. As DNA, the CDR3 is TGTGCCTCGAACTCGGGGAAGCGGGACACTGAAGCTTTCTTT. Complete variable domain (other parts from reference TRBV19 and TRBJ1-1): DGGITQSPKYLFRKEGQNVTLSCEQNLNHDAMYWYRQDPGQGLRLIYYSQIVNDFQKGDIAEGYSVSREKKESFPLTVTSAQKNPTAFYLCASNSGKRDTEAFFGQGTRLTVV.